This passage covers 5 T cell receptor beta chains from one sample sequenced in a study of blood T cell repertoires in COVID-19. Here immunoSEQ multiplex PCR was the method, and the copy in TCRdb shows in-frame clones only, minus some. The sample records 350,000 to 400,000 clones, 87% being singletons. Sequencing was performed on PBMCs or T cells enriched from blood (not recorded which). All receptors come from a woman aged 30 to 39 who had recovered from COVID-19.

The genes are TRBV3-1 (or the pseudogene TRBV3-2) and TRBJ1-2; TRBD1 might be the D (6 bases). This CDR3 has 15 amino acids. Germline V gene lookup returns CDR1 LGHDT and CDR2 YNNKEL (reference sequence). V was shortened by 2 bases and J by 4 bases, with 14 bases between the two germline ends. The CDR3: CASSQYQGGGYGYTF. As DNA, the CDR3 is TGTGCCAGCAGCCAATATCAAGGGGGGGGCTATGGCTACACCTTC.

V gene TRBV19 combines with J gene TRBJ1-1; 10 nucleotides agree with TRBD1. V trimming: 6 bases; J trimming: 0 bases; junction bases outside the gene matches: 7. CDR1 is LNHDA and CDR2 is SQIVND in the germline V gene (reference sequence). There are 16 residues in the CDR3. CDR3 DNA sequence: TGTGCCAGTAGGACAGGGGGCAACGACATGAACACTGAAGCTTTCTTT. This codes for CASRTGGNDMNTEAFF.

The gene calls are TRBV28 and TRBJ1-2; 8 bases match TRBD1. Germline V lookup: CDR1 MDHEN, CDR2 SYDVKM. Losses at the gene ends were 6 bases for V and 3 bases for J; bases not matched to a gene: 3. The CDR3 runs to 13 residues. DNA of the CDR3: TGTGCCAGCAGCCCGACAGGGGACTATGGCTACACCTTC. Protein: CASSPTGDYGYTF.

Only a few counts were recorded for this clone. This chain uses TRBV27 with TRBJ1-2; weak D call: TRBD1 (6 bases). The V and J ends lost 5 bases and 4 bases respectively, with 14 bases between them. The CDR3 loop spans 14 amino acids. CDR1 and CDR2 from the germline V gene are MNHEY and SMNVEV (reference sequence). The CDR3 reads CASSILQGGYGYTF. The CDR3 DNA follows: TGTGCCAGCAGTATCCTACAGGGTGGCTATGGCTACACCTTC.

The chain recombines TRBV27 with TRBJ2-7; 8 bases line up with TRBD1. CDR1 is MNHEY, CDR2 SMNVEV, per germline (reference sequence). V was clipped by 4 bases and J by 10 bases; unmatched bases: 6. The CDR3 sequence is 12 residues long. CDR3 residues: CASSSNGQGQYF. The CDR3 DNA reads as TGTGCCAGCAGTTCCAACGGACAGGGTCAGTACTTC.